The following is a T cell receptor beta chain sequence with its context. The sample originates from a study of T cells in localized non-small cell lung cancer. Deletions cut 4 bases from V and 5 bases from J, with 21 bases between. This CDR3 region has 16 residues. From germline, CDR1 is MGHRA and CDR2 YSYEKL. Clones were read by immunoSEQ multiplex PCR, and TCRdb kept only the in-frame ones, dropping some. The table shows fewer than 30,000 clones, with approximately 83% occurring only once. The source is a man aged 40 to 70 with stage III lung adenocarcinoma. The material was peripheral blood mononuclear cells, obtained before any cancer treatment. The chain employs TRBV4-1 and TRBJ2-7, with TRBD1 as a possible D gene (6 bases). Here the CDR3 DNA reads TGCGCCAGCAGCCCTACCCCCGGGACAACCTTGAACGAGCAGTACTTC. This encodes CASSPTPGTTLNEQYF.